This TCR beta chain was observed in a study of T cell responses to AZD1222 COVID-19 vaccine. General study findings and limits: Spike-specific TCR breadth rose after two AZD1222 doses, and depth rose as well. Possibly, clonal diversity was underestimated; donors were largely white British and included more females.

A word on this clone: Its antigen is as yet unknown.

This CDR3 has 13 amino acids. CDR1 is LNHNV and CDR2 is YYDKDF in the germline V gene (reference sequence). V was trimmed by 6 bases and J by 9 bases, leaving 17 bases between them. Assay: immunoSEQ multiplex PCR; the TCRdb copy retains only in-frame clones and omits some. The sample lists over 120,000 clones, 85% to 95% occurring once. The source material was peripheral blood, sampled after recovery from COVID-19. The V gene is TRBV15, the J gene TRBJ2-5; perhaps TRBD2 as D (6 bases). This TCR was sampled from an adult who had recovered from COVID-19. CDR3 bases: TGTGCCACCAGTCCGGGGCCTGGAGGGGCCCAGTACTTC. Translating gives CATSPGPGGAQYF.